These 4 T cell receptor beta chains came from one sample sequenced in a study of OX40 agonist ivuxolimab in advanced cancers. The protocol was immunoSEQ multiplex PCR, while the TCRdb copy is restricted to in-frame clones and leaves out a portion. The sample gives some 19,000 clones, 83% of which show up once; roughly 55% is in the top ten. This sample comprised CD4+ or CD8+ T cells sorted from blood, obtained in a trial of the OX40 agonist ivuxolimab. These receptors were collected from an adult with an advanced solid tumor such as melanoma, head and neck, liver or kidney cancer.

CDR3 in amino acids: CATSRDARPYEQYF. CDR3 DNA sequence: TGTGCCACCAGCAGAGATGCAAGACCTTACGAGCAGTACTTC. This chain joins TRBV15 and TRBJ2-7; D call uncertain. CDR1 is LNHNV, CDR2 YYDKDF, per germline (reference sequence). V was clipped by 0 bases and J by 4 bases, with 10 bases between them. CDR3 length: 14 amino acids. The full variable domain, rest sourced from reference TRBV15 and TRBJ2-7, is DAMVIQNPRYQVTQFGKPVTLSCSQTLNHNVMYWYQQKSSQAPKLLFHYYDKDFNNEADTPDNFQSRRPNTSFCFLDIRSPGLGDTAMYLCATSRDARPYEQYFGPGTRLTVT.

This chain uses TRBV14 with TRBJ1-4; 10 bases are shared with TRBD1. In germline, CDR1 is SGHDN, CDR2 FVKESK. The length of the CDR3 is 20 residues. The ends lost 0 bases at V and 8 bases at J; junction bases unmatched: 18. As DNA, the CDR3 is TGTGCCAGCAGCCAAGATGGACCGACAGGGGGCTTCGAGCCAGGAGAAAAACTGTTTTTT. Protein sequence: CASSQDGPTGGFEPGEKLFF. The whole variable domain, remainder taken from reference TRBV14 and TRBJ1-4, is EAGVTQFPSHSVIEKGQTVTLRCDPISGHDNLYWYRRVMGKEIKFLLHFVKESKQDESGMPNNRFLAERTGGTYSTLKVQPAELEDSGVYFCASSQDGPTGGFEPGEKLFFGSGTQLSVL.

J is TRBJ1-4 and V is TRBV28; TRBD1 matches 10 bases. The ends lost 2 bases at V and 2 bases at J; junction bases unmatched: 8. This CDR3 is 18 amino acids long. Germline-derived CDR1 and CDR2 are MDHEN and SYDVKM. In nucleotides, the CDR3 is TGTGCCAGCAGTTTAGTGGGACAGGGGTTTGTGACTAATGAAAAACTGTTTTTT. It codes for CASSLVGQGFVTNEKLFF.

V gene TRBV18 combines with J gene TRBJ2-7; D possibly uses TRBD1 or TRBD2 (5 bases each). V lost 0 bases and J lost 7, with 13 bases in between. Germline CDR1 reads KGHSH; CDR2 reads LQKENI. The CDR3 has 14 amino acids. The CDR3 sequence is CASSPPQGSGEQYF. CDR3 DNA: TGTGCCAGCTCACCACCGCAGGGTTCGGGAGAGCAGTACTTC.